These 15 T cell receptor beta chains originate from one sample sequenced in a study of long-term antiretroviral therapy in people with HIV. Survey-level resolution applied to immunoSEQ assay v3.0. Assay used: immunoSEQ multiplex PCR; TCRdb lists only in-frame clones, some missing. The top ten hold 5.5% of the sample, which has some 25,000 clones, over 70% seen once. This specimen consisted of unsorted PBMCs, obtained 1.1 years before starting antiretroviral therapy. The receptors derive from a woman aged 30 to 39 with HIV.

The chain combines TRBV2 with TRBJ2-3; TRBD2 matches 12 bases. Germline values: CDR1 SNHLY, CDR2 FYNNEI. Trimming took 6 bases from V and 0 from J; bases not matched to a gene: 4. This CDR3 is 16 amino acids long. CDR3 in DNA: TGTGCCAGCAGATACGGGACTAGCGGGAGCACAGATACGCAGTATTTT. Protein product: CASRYGTSGSTDTQYF.

The chain uses TRBV15 and TRBJ1-4, with TRBD1 identical over 9 bases. CDR3 length: 17 residues. The J segment lost 1 base and the V segment lost 3 bases, leaving 6 bases of the junction unmatched. In germline, CDR1 is LNHNV, CDR2 YYDKDF (reference sequence). The CDR3 DNA is TGTGCCACCAGCAGGGGACAGGGAGTTGGAACTAATGAAAAACTGTTTTTT. Translating gives CATSRGQGVGTNEKLFF. Full variable domain (missing parts from reference TRBV15 and TRBJ1-4): DAMVIQNPRYQVTQFGKPVTLSCSQTLNHNVMYWYQQKSSQAPKLLFHYYDKDFNNEADTPDNFQSRRPNTSFCFLDIRSPGLGDTAMYLCATSRGQGVGTNEKLFFGSGTQLSVL.

This clone came up a few times. The chain links TRBV5-5 to TRBJ2-3; 7 bases are a match to TRBD2. Germline V gene data show CDR1 as SGHKS and CDR2 as YYEKEE (reference sequence). The CDR3 runs 14 residues. The ends lost 5 bases at V and 2 bases at J; junction bases unmatched: 5. As DNA, the CDR3 is TGTGCCAGCAGTTGGGGGGGTACCACAGATACGCAGTATTTT. Encoded protein: CASSWGGTTDTQYF. The variable domain in full, completed from reference TRBV5-5 and TRBJ2-3, reads DAGVTQSPTHLIKTRGQQVTLRCSPISGHKSVSWYQQVLGQGPQFIFQYYEKEERGRGNFPDRFSARQFPNYSSELNVNALLLGDSALYLCASSWGGTTDTQYFGPGTRLTVL.

This chain joins TRBV27 and TRBJ2-6, with TRBD1 matching 12 bases. The CDR3 runs to 20 residues. The trim removed 6 bases at V and 0 bases at J, leaving 12 bases unmatched. CDR1 is MNHEY, CDR2 SMNVEV, per germline (reference sequence). The CDR3 loop is CASSERGTGGFSSGANVLTF. CDR3 sequence (DNA): TGTGCCAGCAGCGAACGCGGGACAGGGGGCTTCAGCTCTGGGGCCAACGTCCTGACTTTC.

The rearrangement joins TRBV18 to TRBJ2-2; 7 bases agree with TRBD1. Trimming took 4 bases from V and 7 from J; bases not matched to a gene: 9. This CDR3 has 15 amino acids. The germline V gene has CDR1 KGHSH and CDR2 LQKENI. CDR3: CASSLGQFPIGELFF. The CDR3 nucleotides read TGTGCCAGCTCACTGGGACAGTTTCCGATCGGGGAGCTGTTTTTT.

V gene TRBV29-1 combines with J gene TRBJ1-1; TRBD1 might be the D (5 bases). The CDR3 totals 14 residues. Germline values: CDR1 SQVTM, CDR2 ANQGSEA. V lost 7 bases to trimming and J lost 6 bases, with 21 bases between them. As DNA, the CDR3 is TGCAGCGCCAGGGAGTACGGAAACCTCGCTGAAGCTTTCTTT. Translating gives CSAREYGNLAEAFF.

The rearrangement joins TRBV7-8 to TRBJ1-5; D remains ambiguous. The CDR3 totals 12 residues. CDR1 is SGHVS, CDR2 FQNEAQ, per germline. V was clipped by 2 bases and J by 6 bases, with 5 bases between them. The CDR3 coding sequence is TGTGCCAGCAGCTTATATAGTCAGCCCCAGCATTTT. Residues: CASSLYSQPQHF.

This chain links TRBV19 with TRBJ2-5, with a tentative D call TRBD2 (6 bases). The CDR3 loop spans 12 amino acids. V was shortened by 9 bases and J by 5 bases, with 13 bases between the two germline ends. CDR1 is LNHDA and CDR2 is SQIVND in the germline V gene (reference sequence). CDR3 loop: CASGTGGETQYF. The CDR3 DNA reads TGTGCCAGCGGGACTGGGGGGGAGACCCAGTACTTC.

This chain uses TRBV5-1 with TRBJ1-2; D gene uncertain. The V gene lost 1 base and the J gene lost 6 bases, with 13 bases spanning the gap. The CDR3 consists of 14 residues. Germline V gives CDR1 SGHRS, CDR2 YFSETQ. The CDR3 nucleotides read TGCGCCAGCAGCTTGATATCAGTTGCCAATGGCTACACCTTC. This codes for CASSLISVANGYTF.

This clone is a singleton in its sample. V and J are TRBV5-8 and TRBJ2-1; TRBD1 matches 12 bases. V lost 4 bases and J lost 8; bases outside the gene matches: 4. The CDR3 is made up of 14 amino acids. Germline V lookup: CDR1 SGHTS, CDR2 YDEGEE. The CDR3: CASSPGTGGHEQFF. CDR3 nucleotides: TGTGCCAGCAGCCCCGGGACAGGGGGCCATGAGCAGTTCTTC.

This clone was seen a few times. The CDR3 bases are TGCAGCGTTGTAGACAGGGAGCGACCCAACGAGCAGTACTTC. This sequence encodes CSVVDRERPNEQYF. J is TRBJ2-7 and V is TRBV29-1, with 7 bases identical to TRBD1. The CDR3 contains 14 residues. CDR1 and CDR2 (germline): SQVTM, ANQGSEA. Trimming took 4 bases from V and 5 from J; bases not matched to a gene: 11.

This chain uses TRBV7-8 with TRBJ1-5; tentatively, D is TRBD1 (5 bases). The CDR3 is 17 residues long. V was pared by 1 base and J by 2 bases, with 15 bases between. Germline CDR1 SGHVS, CDR2 FQNEAQ. The DNA of the CDR3 is TGTGCCAGCAGCTTAGGCGCGGGGACGGAGCGCAATCAGCCCCAGCATTTT. Translated: CASSLGAGTERNQPQHF.

Only one count was recorded for this clone. The chain carries TRBV5-1 and TRBJ2-7; TRBD1 matches 8 bases. Germline lookup yields CDR1 SGHRS and CDR2 YFSETQ. This CDR3 contains 15 residues. V shed 3 bases and J 3 bases; nucleotides not matched to a gene: 8. The CDR3 DNA sequence: TGCGCCAGCAGCTCCCCCGGACAGGGCCACTACGAGCAGTACTTC. Translation gives CASSSPGQGHYEQYF.

V is TRBV4-2 and J is TRBJ1-1; D possibly corresponds to TRBD1 (5 bases). Germline V lookup: CDR1 LGHNA, CDR2 YNFKEQ. CDR3 length: 17 residues. Trimming removed 1 base from V and 3 bases from J, with 18 bases in between. The CDR3 is CASSQVWREGLDTEAFF. The CDR3, as DNA: TGTGCCAGCAGCCAAGTGTGGAGGGAGGGGTTAGACACTGAAGCTTTCTTT.

J is TRBJ2-1 and V is TRBV19; 10 nucleotides agree with TRBD2. The CDR3 spans 15 residues. V lost 9 bases and J lost 3; bases outside the gene matches: 8. The germline V gene has CDR1 LNHDA and CDR2 SQIVND (reference sequence). Written as DNA, the CDR3 is TGTGCCAGCATGCAGGGGACTAGCGACTACAATGAGCAGTTCTTC. This sequence encodes CASMQGTSDYNEQFF.